A single sample is the source of the 27 T cell receptor beta chains below, sequenced in a study of T cells in women clearing cervical HPV infection. TCRdb keeps only in-frame clones here, not all; method: immunoSEQ multiplex PCR. The record lists roughly 49,000 clones, of which the ten most abundant hold around 0.98%. The sequencing input was blood buffy coat. These receptors all come from a woman between 18 and 70 years old with a cervical HPV16 infection that either progressed to CIN3+ or cleared (not recorded which).

On this clone itself: The sequence runs out 3 residues before the end of the CDR3; the remainder is reconstructed from the germline J gene. V and J are TRBV7-6 and TRBJ2-4; possible D gene TRBD2, 7 bases. Germline values: CDR1 SGHVS, CDR2 FNYEAQ. This CDR3 has 16 amino acids. The CDR3 DNA, read in part, is TGTGCCAGCAGCCCAGCCCGAGGGGGGGCCCCTTCAAGT. It is translated as CASSPARGGAPSS. The CDR3 reads in full as CASSPARGGAPSSQYF.

As to this clone: Read sequence stops 3 residues before the CDR3 end, and the germline J gene provides the missing end. V gene TRBV5-1 combines with J gene TRBJ1-5; D gene unclear. The CDR3 has 17 residues. Trimming cost V 5 bases and J 0 bases, with 18 bases left between them. Germline loops: CDR1 SGHRS, CDR2 YFSETQ. CDR3 sequence reads: CASSSPDTQHSNQPQHF. Partial CDR3 DNA: TGCGCCAGCAGTTCGCCGGATACACAGCATAGCAATCAGCCC.

As for this clone: The CDR3 end is not reached by the read, which stops 3 residues before it; the germline J gene fills it in. V usage is TRBV11-1 and J usage is TRBJ2-5; D call uncertain. In germline, CDR1 is SGHAT, CDR2 FQDESV (reference sequence). This CDR3 has 15 amino acids. Between the trimmed V and J ends, which lost 4 bases and 3 bases, there was a span of 15 bases. The DNA read from the CDR3 is TGTGCCAGCAGCTCACGCACTTTCAGGAAAGAGACC. It encodes CASSSRTFRKET. The whole CDR3 sequence reads CASSSRTFRKETQYF.

In regard to this clone: The read finishes 3 residues shy of the CDR3 end, and the germline J gene is used to complete it. This sequence joins TRBV7-9 and TRBJ1-2; D not resolved. Germline values: CDR1 SEHNR, CDR2 FQNEAQ (reference sequence). The CDR3 has 15 residues. The CDR3 reads CASSSRLEATDTYTF. The part of the CDR3 DNA that was read is TGTGCCAGCAGCTCCCGACTAGAGGCCACAGATACC.

Details on this clone: The sequence runs out 3 residues before the end of the CDR3; the remainder is reconstructed from the germline J gene. This chain uses TRBV7-6 with TRBJ1-1, with a weak D call TRBD1 (6 bases). The CDR3 runs 15 residues. Trimming left V 4 bases short and J 7 bases short, with 19 bases between. Germline V gene data show CDR1 as SGHVS and CDR2 as FNYEAQ. The CDR3 loop reads CASSSSDRPDGEAFF. Partial CDR3 DNA: TGTGCCAGCAGCTCGTCGGACAGACCCGACGGTGAA. The variable domain in full, completed from reference TRBV7-6 and TRBJ1-1, reads GAGVSQSPRYKVTKRGQDVALRCDPISGHVSLYWYRQALGQGPEFLTYFNYEAQQDKSGLPNDRFSAERPEGSISTLTIQRTEQRDSAMYRCASSSSDRPDGEAFFGQGTRLTVV.

As for this clone: The read terminates 3 residues before the CDR3 end, so the remaining end is supplied by the germline J gene. The gene calls are TRBV27 and TRBJ2-5; D may be TRBD2 (6 bases). The CDR3 length is 15 residues. V lost 3 bases to trimming and J lost 5 bases, with 16 bases between them. The V gene's germline CDR1 is MNHEY and CDR2 SMNVEV (reference sequence). CDR3 DNA (partial): TGTGCCAGCAGTTTTTCCCGGGGGAGCCTCGAGACC. Translation: CASSFSRGSLET. In full, the CDR3 is CASSFSRGSLETQYF.

Notes on this clone: The CDR3 extends 3 residues past the end of the read, so its final part is completed from the germline J gene. This rearrangement joins TRBV19 to TRBJ2-1; TRBD2 is a possible D gene (5 bases). The germline V gene has CDR1 LNHDA and CDR2 SQIVND (reference sequence). V was pared by 5 bases and J by 2 bases, with 13 bases between. The CDR3 contains 15 residues. The sequenced CDR3 bases are TGTGCCAGTAGTTTACAGCGGACTCCCTACAATGAG. Its translation is CASSLQRTPYNE. The full CDR3 protein reads CASSLQRTPYNEQFF.

Concerning this clone: The observed sequence ends 3 residues before the CDR3 terminus, with the missing tail filled in from the germline J gene. This rearrangement joins TRBV12-3 or TRBV12-4 to TRBJ1-5, with D maybe TRBD1 (6 bases). Trimming cost V 6 bases and J 2 bases, with 14 bases left between them. This CDR3 comprises 15 residues. This CDR3 is CASSSRGLGNQPQHF. The CDR3 bases that were read are TGTGCCAGCAGCTCTAGGGGGTTGGGCAATCAGCCC.

Turning to this clone: The CDR3 end lies 3 residues beyond the end of the read and is filled in from the germline J gene. The J gene is TRBJ1-6, the V gene TRBV2; 8 nucleotides align to TRBD1. V shed 6 bases, J shed 8 bases, and the junction held 3 bases outside the gene matches. The CDR3 is 13 residues long. Germline lookup yields CDR1 SNHLY and CDR2 FYNNEI. Incomplete CDR3 DNA: TGTGCCAGCAGGGGACAGGCGGATTCACCC. Its translation is CASRGQADSP. From start to end, the CDR3 is CASRGQADSPLHF.

A word on this clone: The CDR3 end is not reached by the read, which stops 3 residues before it; the germline J gene fills it in. The genes are TRBV2 and TRBJ1-2; D unclear. The CDR3 contains 13 residues. CDR1 is SNHLY and CDR2 is FYNNEI in the germline V gene. The CDR3 is CASGRTSVNDYTF. The sequenced part of the CDR3 DNA is TGTGCCAGCGGGAGGACTAGCGTGAATGAC.

Concerning this clone: The read stops 3 residues short of the end of the CDR3; the missing end is completed from the germline J gene. V gene TRBV29-1 combines with J gene TRBJ2-1; 7 positions match TRBD2. CDR1 and CDR2 (germline): SQVTM, ANQGSEA. V was pared by 3 bases and J by 4 bases, with 6 bases of the junction left unmatched. The CDR3 is made up of 14 amino acids. CDR3 DNA (partial): TGCAGCGTTGACCCCCTAGCGGTATACAATGAG. Translation: CSVDPLAVYNE. From start to end, the CDR3 is CSVDPLAVYNEQFF.

Turning to this clone: The read comes to an end 3 residues before the CDR3 does, leaving the germline J gene to fill in the end. This chain connects TRBV20-1 to TRBJ2-5, with 15 positions matching TRBD2. Trimming at V came to 5 bases and at J to 2 bases, leaving 0 bases not matched to a gene. Per germline, CDR1 DFQATT and CDR2 SNEGSKA (reference sequence). The CDR3 loop spans 14 amino acids. This CDR3 reads CSAGTSGGQETQYF. The sequenced part of the CDR3 DNA is TGCAGTGCTGGGACTAGCGGGGGGCAAGAGACC.

Remarks on this clone: The read terminates 3 residues ahead of where the CDR3 ends, so the germline J gene completes it. The chain carries TRBV28 and TRBJ2-5, with TRBD1 matching over 8 bases. Germline-derived CDR1 and CDR2 are MDHEN and SYDVKM. V gave up 4 bases and J gave up 1 base; unmatched junction bases: 5. CDR3 length: 15 amino acids. This CDR3 reads CASSSGGIAQETQYF. The part of the CDR3 DNA that was read is TGTGCCAGCAGTTCAGGGGGCATAGCCCAAGAGACC.

In regard to this clone: The read is 3 residues too short to cover the CDR3 end, so that end is filled in from the germline J gene. The rearrangement joins TRBV5-1 to TRBJ2-2, with TRBD2 as a possible D gene (6 bases). The CDR3 runs 13 residues. The germline CDR1 and CDR2 sequences are SGHRS and YFSETQ. The DNA read from the CDR3 is TGCGCCAGCAGCTGGGGTGCGGGATCACCG. It encodes CASSWGAGSP. The CDR3 in its entirety is CASSWGAGSPLFF.

About this clone itself: The read terminates 3 residues ahead of where the CDR3 ends, so the germline J gene completes it. This sequence joins TRBV7-2 and TRBJ2-5, with no clear D. In germline, CDR1 is SGHTA, CDR2 FQGNSA. V lost 5 bases and J 1 base, leaving 11 bases between the germline ends. The CDR3 totals 14 residues. The CDR3 reads CASSKTITQETQYF. CDR3 bases read: TGTGCCAGCAGCAAAACTATAACCCAAGAGACC.

This chain's CDR3 is CASSLDRSTDTYTF. The CDR3 bases that were read are TGTGCCAGCAGCTTAGACAGGTCCACAGATACC. The rearrangement joins TRBV7-9 to TRBJ1-2; possibly TRBD1 for D (5 bases). The read ends 3 residues before the CDR3 terminus; that terminus is restored from the germline J gene. Germline CDR1 SEHNR, CDR2 FQNEAQ (reference sequence). This CDR3 contains 14 residues.

As concerns this clone: The read stops 3 residues short of the end of the CDR3; the missing end is completed from the germline J gene. The same CDR3 arises from other DNA sequences in this sample as well. V is TRBV13 and J is TRBJ1-3, with D tentatively TRBD1 (5 bases). With 5 bases removed from V and 3 bases from J, the gap between germline ends came to 14 bases. In germline, CDR1 is PRHDT, CDR2 FYEKMQ (reference sequence). The length of the CDR3 is 15 residues. CDR3 sequence: CASSPSLGGGNTIYF. CDR3 bases read: TGTGCCAGCAGCCCCTCCCTGGGGGGTGGAAACACC. Variable domain in full (rest from reference TRBV13 and TRBJ1-3): AAGVIQSPRHLIKEKRETATLKCYPIPRHDTVYWYQQGPGQDPQFLISFYEKMQSDKGSIPDRFSAQQFSDYHSELNMSSLELGDSALYFCASSPSLGGGNTIYFGEGSWLTVV.

Of note for this clone: Read coverage stops 3 residues before the CDR3 terminus; the germline J gene supplies the remainder. The chain is built from TRBV6-7 and TRBJ1-4; 7 bases are a match to TRBD1. TRBV6-7 is an open reading frame whose function is uncertain. CDR3 length equals 17 residues. CDR3 DNA, as far as it was read: TGTGCCAGCACACTAGAAGCTCGGGGACAGTATAATTCACCA. It encodes CASTLEARGQYNSP. The full-length CDR3 reads as CASTLEARGQYNSPLFF.

Details on this clone: The read falls 3 residues short of the CDR3 end, and the missing part is taken from the germline J gene. The V gene is TRBV19, the J gene TRBJ2-3; possibly TRBD1 for D (5 bases). The CDR3 consists of 15 residues. Germline values: CDR1 LNHDA, CDR2 SQIVND (reference sequence). Trimming removed 4 bases at V and 0 bases at J, with 11 bases between. The CDR3: CASSTRGSSTDTQYF. CDR3 DNA, as far as it was read: TGTGCCAGTAGTACAAGGGGTTCTAGCACAGATACG.

On this clone: The sequence runs out 3 residues before the end of the CDR3; the remainder is reconstructed from the germline J gene. The V call is TRBV6-1, the J call TRBJ1-5; perhaps TRBD1 as D (5 bases). The ends were cut back, 2 bases at V and 7 bases at J, with 9 bases in the middle. The germline V gene encodes CDR1 MNHNS and CDR2 SASEGT. The CDR3 is 13 residues long. CDR3 in amino acids: CASSETGGQPQHF. CDR3 bases read: TGTGCCAGCAGTGAAACGGGGGGGCAGCCC.

The CDR3 reads CASSLQGLAGSTDTQYF. CDR3 DNA, as far as it was read: TGCGCCAGCAGCCTCCAGGGACTAGCGGGGAGCACAGATACG. This rearrangement joins TRBV4-1 to TRBJ2-3, with 13 bases that match TRBD2. With the read ending 3 residues before the CDR3 end, the germline J gene is used to fill in that end. The V segment lost 4 bases and the J segment 0 bases; nucleotides outside the gene matches: 4. Germline lookup yields CDR1 MGHRA and CDR2 YSYEKL. CDR3 length: 17 amino acids.

On this clone: The read terminates 3 residues before the CDR3 end, so the remaining end is supplied by the germline J gene. The J gene is TRBJ2-4, the V gene TRBV20-1, with 8 nucleotides matching TRBD2. The length of the CDR3 is 17 residues. Germline lookup yields CDR1 DFQATT and CDR2 SNEGSKA (reference sequence). The part of the CDR3 DNA that was read is TGCAGTGCTGGTCCCGGGGGGGCCCAACAGAGGAGAGAGACT. This encodes CSAGPGGAQQRRET. The whole CDR3 protein reads CSAGPGGAQQRRETQYF.

Details on this clone: With the read ending 3 residues before the CDR3 end, the germline J gene is used to fill in that end. The chain has TRBV14 and TRBJ2-2; tentatively, D is TRBD2 (5 bases). This CDR3 has 16 residues. In germline, CDR1 is SGHDN, CDR2 FVKESK. The germline V and J ends were trimmed by 4 bases and 2 bases, with 14 bases remaining between them. CDR3 DNA, as far as it was read: TGTGCCAGCAGCCTCATCGCGACTATTAACACCGGGGAG. Translated, it gives CASSLIATINTGE. The whole CDR3 sequence reads CASSLIATINTGELFF. Based on the CDR3 plus reference TRBV14 and TRBJ2-2, the full variable domain is EAGVTQFPSHSVIEKGQTVTLRCDPISGHDNLYWYRRVMGKEIKFLLHFVKESKQDESGMPNNRFLAERTGGTYSTLKVQPAELEDSGVYFCASSLIATINTGELFFGEGSRLTVL.

On this clone: The DNA ends 3 residues before the CDR3 does, and the rest of the CDR3 is filled in from the germline J gene. V usage is TRBV5-1 and J usage is TRBJ2-3; a possible D gene is TRBD2 (6 bases). Germline V lookup: CDR1 SGHRS, CDR2 YFSETQ. The CDR3 runs to 16 residues. Here the CDR3 reads CASSLDGARGQETQYF. The sequenced part of the CDR3 DNA is TGCGCCAGCAGCTTGGATGGAGCGCGGGGCCAAGAGACG.

Worth noting for this clone: The CDR3 end is not reached by the read, which stops 3 residues before it; the germline J gene fills it in. The chain uses TRBV15 and TRBJ2-3; D is undetermined. The length of the CDR3 is 13 residues. Germline V gives CDR1 LNHNV, CDR2 YYDKDF (reference sequence). Trimming cost V 5 bases and J 1 base, with 7 bases left between them. CDR3 DNA (partial): TGTGCCACCAGCGGCCAGGGCACAGATACG. It translates to CATSGQGTDT. In full, the CDR3 is CATSGQGTDTQYF.

For this clone: The sequenced fragment ends 3 residues before the CDR3 boundary, so the rest is inferred from the germline J gene. The rearrangement uses TRBV6-1 and TRBJ2-7, with D possibly matching TRBD1 (6 bases). This CDR3 region has 15 residues. CDR1 is MNHNS, CDR2 SASEGT, per germline. V was clipped by 4 bases and J by 4 bases, with 17 bases between them. The CDR3 spells CASSGATGMIYEQYF. CDR3 DNA (partial): TGTGCCAGCAGTGGGGCCACAGGGATGATTTACGAG.

Notes on this clone: The sequenced fragment ends 3 residues before the CDR3 boundary, so the rest is inferred from the germline J gene. Other nucleotide sequences from this sample produce the same CDR3. The chain uses TRBV29-1 and TRBJ1-2; D is unclear. The V gene's germline CDR1 is SQVTM and CDR2 ANQGSEA. The CDR3 has 11 amino acids. The part of the CDR3 DNA that was read is TGCAGCGTTCTCATCAGGTTCGGT. As protein: CSVLIRFG. From start to end, the CDR3 is CSVLIRFGYTF.